The clone carrying this T cell receptor (beta chain) was detected only a few times. The data were taken from a study of blood T cell repertoires in COVID-19. Study-wide background: Specimens from acute and convalescent COVID-19 originated in the United States, Italy and Spain.

CDR1 and CDR2 from the germline V gene are SGHDT and YYEEEE. After removal of 4 bases from V and 3 bases from J, the junction contained 10 bases not matched to a gene. The CDR3 is 16 amino acids. TCRdb keeps only in-frame clones here, not all; method: immunoSEQ multiplex PCR. The sample includes around 170,000 clones, about 88% seen only once; the top ten take roughly 2.9%. The material sequenced was peripheral blood. The rearrangement joins TRBV5-6 to TRBJ2-1; 7 nucleotides line up with TRBD2. The sequence derives from a woman between 25 and 40 years old with active or convalescent COVID-19. The CDR3 bases are TGTGCCAGCAGCACCATTGGGGGAGGGAACTACAATGAGCAGTTCTTC. Its translation: CASSTIGGGNYNEQFF.